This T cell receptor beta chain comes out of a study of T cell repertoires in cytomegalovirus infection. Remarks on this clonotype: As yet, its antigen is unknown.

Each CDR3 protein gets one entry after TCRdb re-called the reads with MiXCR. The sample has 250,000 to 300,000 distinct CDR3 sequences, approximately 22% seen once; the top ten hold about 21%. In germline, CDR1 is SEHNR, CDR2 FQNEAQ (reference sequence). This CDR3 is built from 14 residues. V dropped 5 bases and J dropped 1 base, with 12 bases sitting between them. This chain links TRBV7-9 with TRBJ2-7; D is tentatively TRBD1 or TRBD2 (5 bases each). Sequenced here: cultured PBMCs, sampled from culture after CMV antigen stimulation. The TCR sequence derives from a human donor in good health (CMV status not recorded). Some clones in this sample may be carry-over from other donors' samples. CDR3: CASSKGTLSYEQYV. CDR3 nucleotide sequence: TGTGCCAGCAGCAAAGGGACCCTATCCTACGAGCAGTACGTC.